The entry below describes one T cell receptor beta chain. Its cognate antigen is unknown. Template-switch reactions added UMIs with a 6-nucleotide sample barcode. Using TCRalpha and TCRbeta cDNA, the researchers carried out two nested PCRs that lasted 16 and 9 cycles. TCRdb re-called the 5' RACE reads, yielding one record per CDR3 amino acid sequence without DNA. This sample's table has approximately 40,000 distinct CDR3 sequences. The data were taken from a study of monozygotic twins with inflammatory bowel disease. General study points: Compared with healthy co-twins, IBD patients showed reduced TCRbeta repertoire diversity by inverse Simpson. A single strong clonotype or signal linked to IBD was not supported.

The V gene's germline CDR1 is SGHTA and CDR2 FQGNSA. This CDR3 comprises 14 residues. The chain links TRBV7-2 to TRBJ2-2. The sequence was obtained from a human donor with ulcerative colitis or Crohn's disease, or a healthy co-twin of an affected twin (not recorded which). The sequenced sample was blood. The chain's CDR3 is CASSLERETGELFF.